The 24 T cell receptor beta chains reported below all come from one sample, sequenced in a study of blood T cell repertoires in COVID-19. Sequencing was performed with immunoSEQ multiplex PCR; in TCRdb, only in-frame clones are kept and a portion is missing. The sample holds around 190,000 clones, roughly nine tenths seen once. The source material was peripheral blood. The receptor set was obtained from a man aged 18 to 29 who had recovered from COVID-19.

This clone was seen once. The chain combines TRBV11-2 with TRBJ2-1; 9 bases align to TRBD2. After removal of 5 bases from V and 1 base from J, the junction contained 15 bases not matched to a gene. This CDR3 spans 19 amino acids. Germline-derived CDR1 and CDR2 are SGHAT and FQNNGV. The CDR3 nucleotides are TGTGCCAGCAGCCTTAGCGGGGGCGGTGGGAGTCGGTCCTACAATGAGCAGTTCTTC. It specifies CASSLSGGGGSRSYNEQFF.

Worth noting for this clone: Other nucleotide sequences from this sample produce the same CDR3. V is TRBV9 and J is TRBJ2-6, with 7 positions matching TRBD1. V lost 3 bases and J lost 0; bases outside the gene matches: 3. Germline-derived CDR1 and CDR2 are SGDLS and YYNGEE. The CDR3 has 16 residues. The CDR3 loop is CASSARQGSGANVLTF. CDR3 sequence (DNA): TGTGCCAGCAGCGCACGACAGGGCTCTGGGGCCAACGTCCTGACTTTC.

The chain couples TRBV5-1 to TRBJ2-3; 9 nucleotides align to TRBD1. V was clipped by 5 bases and J by 2 bases; unmatched bases: 3. The CDR3 runs 14 residues. The V gene's germline CDR1 is SGHRS and CDR2 YFSETQ. The CDR3, as DNA: TGCGCCAGCAGACGGGACAGGGCCACAGATACGCAGTATTTT. It translates to CASRRDRATDTQYF.

The chain employs TRBV9 and TRBJ2-1; 9 nucleotides agree with TRBD1. The J segment lost 9 bases and the V segment lost 4 bases, leaving 11 bases of the junction unmatched. This CDR3 is 15 amino acids long. Germline CDR1 SGDLS, CDR2 YYNGEE. In DNA form, the CDR3 reads TGTGCCAGCAGCTCCACCGGGACAGGGTGGAGTGAGCAGTTCTTC. This sequence encodes CASSSTGTGWSEQFF.

The chain links TRBV10-1 to TRBJ1-6; 9 positions agree with TRBD1. The V gene's germline CDR1 is WNHNN and CDR2 SYGVQD (reference sequence). This CDR3 comprises 13 residues. V trimming: 8 bases; J trimming: 9 bases; junction bases outside the gene matches: 5. The CDR3 loop reads CASLDRGGSPLHF. For the CDR3, the DNA is TGCGCCAGCCTAGACAGGGGGGGTTCACCCCTCCACTTT.

This rearrangement joins TRBV7-2 to TRBJ2-3, with TRBD2 matching 8 bases. Germline lookup yields CDR1 SGHTA and CDR2 FQGNSA. J lost 3 bases, V lost 1 base, and 9 bases had no gene match. The CDR3 contains 17 residues. The CDR3: CASSLDVVAGSTDTQYF. As DNA, the CDR3 is TGTGCCAGCAGCTTAGATGTGGTAGCGGGATCGACAGATACGCAGTATTTT.

This rearrangement joins TRBV3-1 (or the pseudogene TRBV3-2) to TRBJ2-2, with 9 bases fitting TRBD1. The CDR3 is made up of 16 amino acids. Trimming took 3 bases from V and 7 from J; bases not matched to a gene: 9. CDR1 is LGHDT, CDR2 YNNKEL, per germline (reference sequence). The chain's CDR3 is CASSQAGTGQGGELFF. In nucleotides, the CDR3 is TGTGCCAGCAGCCAGGCCGGGACAGGGCAAGGCGGGGAGCTGTTTTTT.

The rearrangement uses TRBV5-8 and TRBJ1-1; a weak D match, TRBD1 (6 bases). V gave up 4 bases and J gave up 4 bases, with 17 bases separating them. CDR1 and CDR2 from the germline V gene are SGHTS and YDEGEE. There are 15 residues in the CDR3. The CDR3 nucleotides are TGTGCCAGCAGCCCCCGAAACAGGGCCAGCACTGAAGCTTTCTTT. Its translation is CASSPRNRASTEAFF.

This chain connects TRBV28 to TRBJ2-7; D unresolved. Trimming took off 3 bases at V and 5 bases at J, with 5 bases between the two ends. From germline, CDR1 is MDHEN and CDR2 SYDVKM. The CDR3 runs to 11 residues. CDR3 residues: CASSFYNEQYF. CDR3 coding DNA: TGTGCCAGCAGTTTTTACAACGAGCAGTACTTC. Based on the CDR3 plus reference TRBV28 and TRBJ2-7, the full variable domain is DVKVTQSSRYLVKRTGEKVFLECVQDMDHENMFWYRQDPGLGLRLIYFSYDVKMKEKGDIPEGYSVSREKKERFSLILESASTNQTSMYLCASSFYNEQYFGPGTRLTVT.

This chain joins TRBV4-2 and TRBJ2-3; tentatively, D is TRBD1 (6 bases). Germline loops: CDR1 LGHNA, CDR2 YNFKEQ. The V and J ends lost 1 base and 4 bases respectively, with 9 bases between them. This CDR3 comprises 14 residues. The CDR3 bases are TGTGCCAGCAGCCAAGGTGGGGGCCCAGATACGCAGTATTTT. Amino acid sequence: CASSQGGGPDTQYF.

The chain combines TRBV6-2 or TRBV6-3 with TRBJ2-1; 7 bases are a match to TRBD2. Germline CDR1 MNHEY, CDR2 SVGEGT. V shed 5 bases and J 10 bases; nucleotides not matched to a gene: 17. CDR3 length: 16 amino acids. This CDR3 reads CASSLWSSGSSGEQFF. The DNA for the CDR3 is TGTGCCAGCAGTCTCTGGAGTAGCGGGTCCTCTGGGGAGCAGTTCTTC.

The chain carries TRBV4-3 and TRBJ1-2, with D hard to call. This CDR3 contains 15 residues. Trimming stripped 0 bases from V and 2 bases from J, with 10 bases between. Germline lookup yields CDR1 LGHNA and CDR2 YSLEER. CDR3 sequence (DNA): TGCGCCAGCAGCCAAGATTGGCGGAGCAACTATGGCTACACCTTC. Amino acids: CASSQDWRSNYGYTF.

This sequence joins TRBV2 and TRBJ2-5; 8 bases align to TRBD2. The J segment lost 5 bases and the V segment lost 9 bases, leaving 8 bases of the junction unmatched. In germline, CDR1 is SNHLY, CDR2 FYNNEI. CDR3 size: 13 residues. The chain's CDR3 is CASSLAGRETQYF. The CDR3 region has the DNA TGTGCCAGTAGCTTAGCGGGACGGGAGACCCAGTACTTC.

The chain uses TRBV6-6 and TRBJ2-7; 8 bases match TRBD1. Germline CDR1 is MNHNY and CDR2 is SVGAGI (reference sequence). After removal of 11 bases from V and 1 base from J, the junction contained 7 bases not matched to a gene. The CDR3 is made up of 13 amino acids. CDR3 protein: CAASTGGSYEQYF. The CDR3, as DNA: TGTGCCGCATCTACAGGGGGTTCCTACGAGCAGTACTTC.

The gene calls are TRBV11-3 and TRBJ2-1; D perhaps matches TRBD1 (5 bases). The V end was cut by 4 bases, the J end by 1 base, with 11 bases between. The CDR3 length is 15 residues. The germline CDR1 and CDR2 sequences are SGHNT and YENEEA. Written as DNA, the CDR3 is TGTGCCAGCAGCTCCAGAGACAGATCCTACAATGAGCAGTTCTTC. It encodes CASSSRDRSYNEQFF. Full variable domain (rest looked up from reference TRBV11-3 and TRBJ2-1): EAGVVQSPRYKIIEKKQPVAFWCNPISGHNTLYWYLQNLGQGPELLIRYENEEAVDDSQLPKDRFSAERLKGVDSTLKIQPAELGDSAVYLCASSSRDRSYNEQFFGPGTRLTVL.

The genes are TRBV10-3 and TRBJ1-6; D might be TRBD1 (5 bases). From germline, CDR1 is ENHRY and CDR2 SYGVKD. Trimming cost V 2 bases and J 10 bases, with 9 bases left between them. This CDR3 has 13 residues. DNA of the CDR3: TGTGCCATCAGTGAGGGAGGGGTCTCACCCCTCCACTTT. Amino acids: CAISEGGVSPLHF.

The chain employs TRBV5-4 and TRBJ2-1; 13 bases align to TRBD2. The CDR3 covers 15 residues. V was pared by 5 bases and J by 9 bases, with 8 bases of the junction left unmatched. From germline, CDR1 is SGHNT and CDR2 YYREEE (reference sequence). CDR3 sequence reads: CASRTGLAGEGEQFF. The CDR3 DNA sequence: TGTGCCAGCAGGACCGGACTAGCGGGAGAGGGTGAGCAGTTCTTC.

The chain uses TRBV19 and TRBJ2-1, with D possibly being TRBD1 (5 bases). The germline V gene encodes CDR1 LNHDA and CDR2 SQIVND (reference sequence). Trimming stripped 6 bases from V and 0 bases from J, with 9 bases between. This CDR3 comprises 14 residues. CDR3 sequence: CASSTGYSYNEQFF. The CDR3 region has the DNA TGTGCCAGTAGCACAGGTTACTCCTACAATGAGCAGTTCTTC.

The chain uses TRBV10-3 and TRBJ2-5; 14 positions agree with TRBD2. V shed 5 bases, J shed 2 bases, and the junction held 7 bases outside the gene matches. The germline gives CDR1 ENHRY, CDR2 SYGVKD. There are 17 residues in the CDR3. The CDR3 spells CAISKRLAGGVQETQYF. In DNA form, the CDR3 reads TGTGCCATCAGTAAGAGACTAGCGGGAGGGGTGCAAGAGACCCAGTACTTC.

The chain uses TRBV29-1 and TRBJ1-2; D unresolved. The CDR3 loop spans 13 amino acids. Germline values: CDR1 SQVTM, CDR2 ANQGSEA. V gave up 6 bases and J gave up 8 bases, with 19 bases separating them. CDR3 region: CSVLERAGRGYTF. The CDR3 DNA is TGCAGCGTGCTTGAGCGGGCTGGTCGGGGCTACACCTTC.

This rearrangement joins TRBV9 to TRBJ1-4; D not certain. This CDR3 spans 17 amino acids. Germline V gene sequence: CDR1 SGDLS, CDR2 YYNGEE. Trimming pared 4 bases from V and 0 bases from J, leaving 16 bases between. In DNA form, the CDR3 reads TGTGCCAGCAGCCCGGCAGGTCCGGGAGCAACTAATGAAAAACTGTTTTTT. Protein: CASSPAGPGATNEKLFF.

The chain links TRBV6-4 to TRBJ2-1, with TRBD1 as a possible D gene (6 bases). Germline V lookup: CDR1 MRHNA, CDR2 SNTAGT. Trimming left V 4 bases short and J 8 bases short, with 18 bases between. The CDR3 length is 15 residues. CDR3: CASSVESGDAYEQFF. CDR3 nucleotide sequence: TGTGCCAGCAGTGTAGAGTCAGGGGATGCGTATGAGCAGTTCTTC.

The rearrangement links TRBV28 to TRBJ1-4; 8 bases line up with TRBD1. With 4 bases clipped from V and 4 bases from J, the junction kept 2 bases outside the gene matches. The CDR3 runs 14 residues. The germline V gene encodes CDR1 MDHEN and CDR2 SYDVKM. CDR3 coding DNA: TGTGCCAGCAGTTGGACAGGGCTTAATGAAAAACTGTTTTTT. Translating it yields CASSWTGLNEKLFF.

The chain joins TRBV3-1 (or the pseudogene TRBV3-2) to TRBJ2-4; D is uncertain. Trimming pared 1 base from V and 0 bases from J, leaving 7 bases between. Germline CDR1 and CDR2: LGHDT and YNNKEL (reference sequence). The CDR3 sequence is 15 residues long. The CDR3 bases are TGTGCCAGCAGCCAAGTGCGGCTAGCCAAAAACATTCAGTACTTC. As protein: CASSQVRLAKNIQYF.